The subject of this entry is one T cell receptor (beta chain). Its target is not known. This sample is drawn from a study of cytomegalovirus exposure and HLA in healthy donors. Notes on the study in general: Common viral pathogens seemed, in a later analysis, to connect with several of the most significant clusters. The authors later found most CMV-associated TCR beta chains appeared HLA-restricted.

The PCR employed 60 Vbeta primers together with 13 Jbeta primers. TCRdb keeps only in-frame clones here, not all; method: immunoSEQ multiplex PCR. This table has hundreds of thousands of clones, roughly 82% appearing once. V trimming: 5 bases; J trimming: 6 bases; junction bases outside the gene matches: 8. Germline lookup yields CDR1 MNHEY and CDR2 SMNVEV (reference sequence). The CDR3 consists of 16 residues. The TCR sequence derives from a man in his forties in good health and CMV-seropositive. This chain joins TRBV27 and TRBJ2-1; 12 nucleotides align to TRBD2. Material: PBMCs. CDR3 in DNA: TGTGCCAGCAGTCTCTCGACTAGCGGGAGTTTCAATGAGCAGTTCTTC. Translation: CASSLSTSGSFNEQFF.